A selection of T cell receptor beta chains follows, all from one sample in a study of cytomegalovirus exposure and HLA in healthy donors. The method was immunoSEQ multiplex PCR; TCRdb's version includes in-frame clones alone and lacks a portion of them. The data show roughly 150,000 clones, more than 8% seen once. Sequenced material: PBMCs. These receptors were obtained from a man aged 50-60 years in good health and CMV-seronegative. Both conserved end residues are part of each CDR3. The order of the fields is clone size, D gene, V gene, J gene, CDR3 protein. The D gene is left open where the match is weak. Size tells how often a clone was seen (once, few, many) or the class of an expanded clone, and some rows leave it out.

.,.,TRBV28,TRBJ2-1,CAIRTARYNEQFF
.,.,TRBV5-6,TRBJ2-3,CASSPRGVRGGADTQYF
.,TRBD1,TRBV15,TRBJ1-4,CATSRNRGADEKLFF
.,.,TRBV11-2,TRBJ2-3,CASSLGHLPTDTQYF
few,TRBD1,TRBV28,TRBJ1-1,CASSPTTGYTEAFF
.,TRBD1,TRBV5-8,TRBJ2-7,CASSAGQGAYEQYF
.,.,TRBV28,TRBJ1-5,CASERLGNQPQHF
few,TRBD2,TRBV28,TRBJ2-1,CASIPSGRGRLSYNEQFF
few,TRBD1,TRBV6-5,TRBJ1-4,CASRGQVATNEKLFF
few,TRBD1,TRBV19,TRBJ1-1,CASSISQDRLNTEAFF
.,.,TRBV7-9,TRBJ2-3,CASSLAGALDTQYF
once,.,TRBV5-6,TRBJ1-5,CASRRSGEGSNQPQHF
few,TRBD1,TRBV5-1,TRBJ2-3,CASSSGTDLPRQYF
.,TRBD1,TRBV5-6,TRBJ1-3,CASSYSTGGEGNTIYF
few,TRBD1,TRBV19,TRBJ2-5,CASSPGQGETQYF
few,TRBD1,TRBV6-1,TRBJ1-5,CASSQIWTGAGPQHF
.,TRBD2,TRBV6-5,TRBJ2-5,CASSYLGGRGETQYF
few,TRBD1,TRBV6-6,TRBJ2-7,CASREGQGSLEQYF
few,.,TRBV6-4,TRBJ1-5,CASRCYDQPQHF
few,.,TRBV5-6,TRBJ1-1,CASSNPENTEAFF